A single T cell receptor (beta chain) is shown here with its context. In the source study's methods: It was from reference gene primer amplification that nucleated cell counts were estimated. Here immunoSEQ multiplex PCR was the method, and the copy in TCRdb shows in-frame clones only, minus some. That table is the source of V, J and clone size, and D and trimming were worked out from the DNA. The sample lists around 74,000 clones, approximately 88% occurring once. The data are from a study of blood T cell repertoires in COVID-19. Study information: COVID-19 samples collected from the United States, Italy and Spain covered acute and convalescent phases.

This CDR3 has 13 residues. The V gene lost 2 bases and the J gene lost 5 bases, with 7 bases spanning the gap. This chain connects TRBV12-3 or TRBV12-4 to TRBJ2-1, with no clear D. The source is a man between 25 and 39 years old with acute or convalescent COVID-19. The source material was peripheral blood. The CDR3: CASSLSTNNEQFF. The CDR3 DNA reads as TGTGCCAGCAGTTTAAGTACTAACAATGAGCAGTTCTTC.